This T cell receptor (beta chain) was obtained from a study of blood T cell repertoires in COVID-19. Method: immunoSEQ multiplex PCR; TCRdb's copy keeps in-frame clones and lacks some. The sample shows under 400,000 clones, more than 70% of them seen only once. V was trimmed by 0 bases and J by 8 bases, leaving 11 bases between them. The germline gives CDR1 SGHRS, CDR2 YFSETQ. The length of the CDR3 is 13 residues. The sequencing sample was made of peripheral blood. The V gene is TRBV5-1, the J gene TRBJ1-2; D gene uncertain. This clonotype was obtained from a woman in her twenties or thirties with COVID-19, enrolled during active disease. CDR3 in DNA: TGCGCCAGCAGCTTGGCGGGGATGAGCGGCTACACCTTC. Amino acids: CASSLAGMSGYTF.